This TCR beta chain was sequenced in a study of graft-versus-host responses after intestinal transplantation (dated by TCRdb to 2020 to 2022). With respect to the entire study: Recipients received multivisceral, liver-intestinal, or isolated intestinal transplants. A peak of at least 4% donor T cells among recipient peripheral blood mononuclear cells was the definition used for donor T cell macrochimerism. To identify alloreactive clones, pre-transplant mixed lymphocyte reaction products were sequenced and then compared with unstimulated pre-transplant donor and recipient T cells. The cohort enrolled under 25 intestinal transplant recipients including one retransplant, and a few patients lacking pretransplant specimens were excluded. Anti-thymocyte globulin induction was given to all recipients, followed by maintenance tacrolimus and steroids for around three years. Instead of going to the commercial service, samples from a few later patients were sequenced in-house on an Illumina MiSeq and processed with MiXCR. After intestinal transplantation, graft-versus-host and host-versus-graft alloreactive T cell clones were followed in the graft, circulation and bone marrow using bulk TCR-beta CDR3 sequencing.

The library was obtained by the immunoSEQ multiplex PCR assay. For most patients, genomic DNA was isolated with the Qiagen DNeasy Blood and Tissue Kit and sent frozen to Adaptive Biotechnologies for TCR sequencing. For most patients, high-throughput TCR-beta CDR3 sequencing of genomic DNA was performed by Adaptive Biotechnologies. Per the original workflow: TCR sequencing data for 15 to 20 patients were retrieved from Adaptive's ImmunoSEQ software; three other patients were processed with MiXCR and VDJtools. To correct CD4 versus CD8 sorting errors, any sequence found in both subsets at a frequency ratio below 5:1 was removed. CDR3 nucleotide sequences shared between donor and recipient were removed because their origin could not be assigned. To be classed as alloreactive, a clone needed at least 2-fold expansion over unstimulated cells and a minimum CFSE-low frequency of 0.002% (template counts) or 0.001% (read counts). Clones were considered mappable if detected in sequenced pre-transplant spleen, lymph node, or MLR CFSE-low populations of the donor or recipient. The cumulative frequency of alloreactive clones was calculated as a percentage of all sequences, weighted by copy number. This immuneACCESS table, as held by TCRdb, lists in-frame sequences with V and J called but not all clones. Of the missing ones, under half trace to an unresolved V gene in checked studies; the others have no known cause. D and trimming were read from the DNA, whereas the V and J calls and clone size are those reported in that table. Across this sample there are about 81,000 clones, with around 90% seen only once. The ten largest clonotypes hold roughly 0.35% of the sample.

The time point tag for this specimen amounts to: cells obtained before transplantation from donor or recipient. CD3+CD4+ and CD3+CD8+ populations were FACS-sorted from unstimulated pre-transplant donor and recipient cells taken from spleen or lymph nodes. Study-level results and caveats: Conclusions were limited by the relatively low number and heterogeneity of intestinal transplant patients. Peak levels of circulating GvH clones were associated with declines in HvG clones early after transplant. GvH clones were detected in recipient bone marrow, and some appeared earlier in ileal mucosa or blood, consistent with an intestinal mucosal origin. Patients with donor T cell macrochimerism had high GvH to HvG T cell clonal ratios in their allografts.

Ends trimmed: V by 6 bases, J by 4 bases; bases unmatched to a gene: 9. CDR1 MDHEN and CDR2 SYDVKM are derived from the germline V gene. Including cysteine and phenylalanine, the CDR3 has 15 amino acids. The kept DNA is CDR3 alone, 45 bases in frame from the first base. Remarks on this clone: No antigen is known for it. The sample holds no much larger clone one base away, and base qualities are not on file.

Recombination connected TRBV28 to TRBJ2-7; 10 nucleotides in the junction match TRBD2. This TCR derives from a human donor who received an intestinal transplant. The sequencing here drew on unstimulated CD4+ T cells sorted from spleen or lymph node cells, taken before intestinal transplant. The CDR3 is CASRPLLAGIYEQYF. The DNA sequence is TGTGCCAGCAGACCGCTACTAGCGGGAATATACGAGCAGTACTTC.